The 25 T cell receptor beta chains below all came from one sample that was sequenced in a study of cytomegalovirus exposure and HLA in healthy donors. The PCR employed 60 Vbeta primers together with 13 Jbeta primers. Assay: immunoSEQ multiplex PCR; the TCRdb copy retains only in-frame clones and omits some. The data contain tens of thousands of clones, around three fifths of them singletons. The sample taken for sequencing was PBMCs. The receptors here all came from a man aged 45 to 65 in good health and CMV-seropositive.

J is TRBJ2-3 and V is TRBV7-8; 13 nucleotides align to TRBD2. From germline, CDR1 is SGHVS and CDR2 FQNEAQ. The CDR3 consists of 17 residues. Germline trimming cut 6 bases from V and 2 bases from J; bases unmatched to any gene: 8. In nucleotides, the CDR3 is TGTGCCAGCAGTCGCGGACTAGCGGGGGCCCCCACAGATACGCAGTATTTT. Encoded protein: CASSRGLAGAPTDTQYF. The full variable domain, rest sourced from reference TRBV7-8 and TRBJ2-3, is GAGVSQSPRYKVAKRGQDVALRCDPISGHVSLFWYQQALGQGPEFLTYFQNEAQLDKSGLPSDRFFAERPEGSVSTLKIQRTQQEDSAVYLCASSRGLAGAPTDTQYFGPGTRLTVL.

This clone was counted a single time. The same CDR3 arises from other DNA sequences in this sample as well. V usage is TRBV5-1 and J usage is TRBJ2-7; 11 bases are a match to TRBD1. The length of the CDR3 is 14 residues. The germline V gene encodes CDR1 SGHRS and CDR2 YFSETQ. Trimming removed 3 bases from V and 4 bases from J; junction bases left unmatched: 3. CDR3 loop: CASSSGQGAYEQYF. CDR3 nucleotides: TGCGCCAGCAGCTCAGGACAGGGGGCGTACGAGCAGTACTTC.

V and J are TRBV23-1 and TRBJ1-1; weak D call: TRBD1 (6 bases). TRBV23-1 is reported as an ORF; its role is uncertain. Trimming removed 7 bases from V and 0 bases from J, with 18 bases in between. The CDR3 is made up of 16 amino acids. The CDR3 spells CASTGGAARLNTEAFF. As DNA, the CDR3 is TGCGCCAGCACCGGGGGGGCAGCTCGATTGAACACTGAAGCTTTCTTT.

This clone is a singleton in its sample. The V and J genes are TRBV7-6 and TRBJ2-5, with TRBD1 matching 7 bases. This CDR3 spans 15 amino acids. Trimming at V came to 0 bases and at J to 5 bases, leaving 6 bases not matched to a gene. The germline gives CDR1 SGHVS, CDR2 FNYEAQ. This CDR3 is CASSLALTGSETQYF. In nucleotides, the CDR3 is TGTGCCAGCAGCTTAGCCCTGACAGGGAGCGAGACCCAGTACTTC.

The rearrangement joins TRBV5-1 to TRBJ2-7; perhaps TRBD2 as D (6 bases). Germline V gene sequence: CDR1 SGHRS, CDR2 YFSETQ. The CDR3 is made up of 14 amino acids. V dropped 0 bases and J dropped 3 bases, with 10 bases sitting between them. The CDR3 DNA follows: TGCGCCAGCAGCTTGGATCGGGGGTACTACGAGCAGTACTTC. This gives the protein CASSLDRGYYEQYF.

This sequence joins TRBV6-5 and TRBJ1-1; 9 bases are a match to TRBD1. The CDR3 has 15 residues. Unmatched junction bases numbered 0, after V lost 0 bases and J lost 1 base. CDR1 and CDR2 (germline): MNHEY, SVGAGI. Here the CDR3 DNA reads TGTGCCAGCAGTTACTCGGACAGGGGGAACACTGAAGCTTTCTTT. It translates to CASSYSDRGNTEAFF.

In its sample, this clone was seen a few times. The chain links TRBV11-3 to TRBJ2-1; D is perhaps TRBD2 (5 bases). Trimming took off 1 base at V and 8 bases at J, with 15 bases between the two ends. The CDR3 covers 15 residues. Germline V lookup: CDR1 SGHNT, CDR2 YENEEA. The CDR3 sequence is CASSLVTGFSHEQFF. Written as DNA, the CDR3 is TGTGCCAGCAGCTTAGTTACGGGGTTTAGCCATGAGCAGTTCTTC.

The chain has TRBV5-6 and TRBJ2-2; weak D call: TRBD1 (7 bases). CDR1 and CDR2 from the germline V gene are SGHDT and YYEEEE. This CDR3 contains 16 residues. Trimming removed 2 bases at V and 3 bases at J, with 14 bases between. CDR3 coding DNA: TGTGCCAGCAGCTTCTACGACAGGGAGGACACCGGGGAGCTGTTTTTT. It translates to CASSFYDREDTGELFF.

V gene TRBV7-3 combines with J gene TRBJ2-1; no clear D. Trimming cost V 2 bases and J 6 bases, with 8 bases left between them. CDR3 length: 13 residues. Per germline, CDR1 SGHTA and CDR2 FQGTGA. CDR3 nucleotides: TGTGCCAGCAGCTTACGGTATTCCAATGAGCAGTTCTTC. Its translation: CASSLRYSNEQFF.

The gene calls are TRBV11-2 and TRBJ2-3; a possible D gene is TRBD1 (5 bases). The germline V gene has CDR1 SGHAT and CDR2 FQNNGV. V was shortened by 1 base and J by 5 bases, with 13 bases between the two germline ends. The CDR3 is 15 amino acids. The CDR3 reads CASSLGGRVKDTQYF. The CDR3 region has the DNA TGTGCCAGCAGCTTAGGCGGCAGGGTAAAAGATACGCAGTATTTT.

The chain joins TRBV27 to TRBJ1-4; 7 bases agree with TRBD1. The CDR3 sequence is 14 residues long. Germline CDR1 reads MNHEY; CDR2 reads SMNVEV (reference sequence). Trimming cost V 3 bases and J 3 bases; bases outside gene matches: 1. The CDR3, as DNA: TGTGCCAGCAGTTTTCAGGGGGCTAATGAAAAACTGTTTTTT. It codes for CASSFQGANEKLFF.

CDR3 bases: TGTGCCAGCAGCCGAGAACAGGGTTCCTATGGCTACACCTTC. Translating it yields CASSREQGSYGYTF. The V gene is TRBV2, the J gene TRBJ1-2, with D perhaps TRBD1 (6 bases). Germline V CDR1 and CDR2: SNHLY, FYNNEI. V was pared by 6 bases and J by 4 bases, with 15 bases between. The CDR3 covers 14 residues.

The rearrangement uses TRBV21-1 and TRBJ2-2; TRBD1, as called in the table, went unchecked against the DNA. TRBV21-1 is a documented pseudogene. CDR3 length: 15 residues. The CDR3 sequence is CATGKQGLDTGELFF. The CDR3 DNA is TGTGCCACCGGTAAACAGGGTCTGGACACCGGGGAGCTGTTTTTT.

CDR3 DNA sequence: TGTGCCAGCAGCTTACACGAAGGGACTCAGCAGTTCTTC. Amino acids: CASSLHEGTQQFF. The V and J genes are TRBV7-2 and TRBJ2-1, with TRBD2 as a possible D gene (6 bases). The CDR3 loop spans 13 amino acids. CDR1 SGHTA and CDR2 FQGNSA come from the germline V gene. Trimming removed 2 bases from V and 11 bases from J, with 13 bases in between.

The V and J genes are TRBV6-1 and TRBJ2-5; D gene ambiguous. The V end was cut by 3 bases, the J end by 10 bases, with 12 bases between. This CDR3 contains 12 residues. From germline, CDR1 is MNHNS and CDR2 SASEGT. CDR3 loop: CASSDRYNGQYF. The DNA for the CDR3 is TGTGCCAGCAGTGATCGATACAATGGCCAGTACTTC.

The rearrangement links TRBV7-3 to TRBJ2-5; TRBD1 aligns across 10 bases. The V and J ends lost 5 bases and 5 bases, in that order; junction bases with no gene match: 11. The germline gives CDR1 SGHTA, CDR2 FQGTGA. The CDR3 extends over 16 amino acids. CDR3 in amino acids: CASSQFGQGVMETQYF. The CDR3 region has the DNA TGTGCCAGCAGCCAATTCGGACAGGGGGTGATGGAGACCCAGTACTTC. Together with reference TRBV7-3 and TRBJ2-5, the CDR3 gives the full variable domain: GAGVSQTPSNKVTEKGKYVELRCDPISGHTALYWYRQSLGQGPEFLIYFQGTGAADDSGLPNDRFFAVRPEGSVSTLKIQRTERGDSAVYLCASSQFGQGVMETQYFGPGTRLLVL.

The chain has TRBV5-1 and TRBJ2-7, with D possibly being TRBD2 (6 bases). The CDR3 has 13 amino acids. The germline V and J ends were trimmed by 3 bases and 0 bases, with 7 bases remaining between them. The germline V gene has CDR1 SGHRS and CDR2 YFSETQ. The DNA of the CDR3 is TGCGCCAGCAGCTCGGGACTCTCCTACGAGCAGTACTTC. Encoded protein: CASSSGLSYEQYF.

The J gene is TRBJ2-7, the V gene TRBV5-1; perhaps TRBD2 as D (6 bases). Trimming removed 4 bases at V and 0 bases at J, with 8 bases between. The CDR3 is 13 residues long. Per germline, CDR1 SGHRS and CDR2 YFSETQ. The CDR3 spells CASSRGDSYEQYF. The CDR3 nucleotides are TGCGCCAGCAGCCGCGGGGACTCCTACGAGCAGTACTTC.

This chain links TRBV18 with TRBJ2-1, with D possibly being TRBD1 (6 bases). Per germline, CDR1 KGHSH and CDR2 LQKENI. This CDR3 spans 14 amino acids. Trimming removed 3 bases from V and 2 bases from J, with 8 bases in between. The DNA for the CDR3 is TGTGCCAGCTCACCCCCAGGGGCCTACAATGAGCAGTTCTTC. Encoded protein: CASSPPGAYNEQFF.

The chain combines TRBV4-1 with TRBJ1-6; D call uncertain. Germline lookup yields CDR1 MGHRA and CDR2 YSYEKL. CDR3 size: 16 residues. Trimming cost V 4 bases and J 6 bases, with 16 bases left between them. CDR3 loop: CASSPFSGSLNSPLHF. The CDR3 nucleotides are TGCGCCAGCAGCCCGTTTTCGGGGAGTCTTAATTCACCCCTCCACTTT.

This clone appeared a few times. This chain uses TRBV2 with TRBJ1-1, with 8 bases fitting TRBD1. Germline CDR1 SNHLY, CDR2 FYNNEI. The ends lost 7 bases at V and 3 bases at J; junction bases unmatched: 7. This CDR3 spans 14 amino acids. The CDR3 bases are TGTGCCAGCAAAGAAACGGGACAGGACACTGAAGCTTTCTTT. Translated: CASKETGQDTEAFF.

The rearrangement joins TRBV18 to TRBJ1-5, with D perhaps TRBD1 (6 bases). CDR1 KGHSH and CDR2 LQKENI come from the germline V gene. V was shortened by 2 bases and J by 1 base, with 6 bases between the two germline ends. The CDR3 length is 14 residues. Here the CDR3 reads CASSPGQSNQPQHF. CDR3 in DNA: TGTGCCAGCTCACCAGGACAGAGCAATCAGCCCCAGCATTTT. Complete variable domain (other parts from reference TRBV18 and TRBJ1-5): NAGVMQNPRHLVRRRGQEARLRCSPMKGHSHVYWYRQLPEEGLKFMVYLQKENIIDESGMPKERFSAEFPKEGPSILRIQQVVRGDSAAYFCASSPGQSNQPQHFGDGTRLSIL.

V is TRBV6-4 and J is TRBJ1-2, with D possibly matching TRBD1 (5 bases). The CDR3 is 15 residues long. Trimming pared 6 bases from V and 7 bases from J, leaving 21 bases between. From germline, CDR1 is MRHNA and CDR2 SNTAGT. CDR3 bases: TGTGCCAGCAGCCCAGGCAGCGCAGGGAAGCGTGGCTACACCTTC. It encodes CASSPGSAGKRGYTF.

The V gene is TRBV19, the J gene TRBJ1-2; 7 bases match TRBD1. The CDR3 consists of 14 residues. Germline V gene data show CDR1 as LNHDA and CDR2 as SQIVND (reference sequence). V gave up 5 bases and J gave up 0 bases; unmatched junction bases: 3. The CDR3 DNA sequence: TGTGCCAGTAGTGGACAGGATTCTAACTATGGCTACACCTTC. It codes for CASSGQDSNYGYTF. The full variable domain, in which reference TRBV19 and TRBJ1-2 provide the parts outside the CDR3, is DGGITQSPKYLFRKEGQNVTLSCEQNLNHDAMYWYRQDPGQGLRLIYYSQIVNDFQKGDIAEGYSVSREKKESFPLTVTSAQKNPTAFYLCASSGQDSNYGYTFGSGTRLTVV.

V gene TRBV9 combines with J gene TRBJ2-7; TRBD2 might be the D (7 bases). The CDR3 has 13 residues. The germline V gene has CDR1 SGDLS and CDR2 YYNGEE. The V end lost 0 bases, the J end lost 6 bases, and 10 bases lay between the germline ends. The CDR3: CASSVGGGGEQYF. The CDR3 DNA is TGTGCCAGCAGCGTAGGGGGGGGCGGCGAGCAGTACTTC.